One and the same sample provided the 5 T cell receptor beta chains below, sequenced in a study of cytomegalovirus exposure and HLA in healthy donors. PCR primers comprised 60 Vbeta and 13 Jbeta primers. Profiling relied on immunoSEQ multiplex PCR, and the TCRdb table lists in-frame clones only, not all of them. There are 75,000 to 85,000 clones in the sample, with less than 5% held by the top ten. The sequencing sample was made of PBMCs. The receptors stem from a man aged 18 to 35 in good health and CMV-seropositive.

V gene TRBV29-1 combines with J gene TRBJ2-1; the match to TRBD2 covers 7 bases. Germline V gene sequence: CDR1 SQVTM, CDR2 ANQGSEA. The V gene end was trimmed by 1 base and the J gene end by 5 bases; junction bases not matched to a gene: 8. CDR3 size: 15 residues. As DNA, the CDR3 is TGCAGCGTTGAAGGACTAGCCAGTTCCAACAATGAGCAGTTCTTC. As protein: CSVEGLASSNNEQFF.

The V gene is TRBV5-4, the J gene TRBJ1-2, with unresolved D. Between the trimmed V and J ends, which lost 0 bases and 6 bases, there was a span of 12 bases. The CDR3 is 14 residues long. CDR1 and CDR2 from the germline V gene are SGHNT and YYREEE (reference sequence). Here the CDR3 DNA reads TGTGCCAGCAGCTTGGGATCGGGTGCGAATGGCTACACCTTC. Amino acid sequence: CASSLGSGANGYTF.

The chain is built from TRBV25-1 and TRBJ2-2; 9 bases are a match to TRBD1. Germline V gene sequence: CDR1 MGHDK, CDR2 SYGVNS. Trimming cost V 5 bases and J 5 bases; bases outside gene matches: 3. This CDR3 is built from 14 residues. CDR3 nucleotide sequence: TGTGCCAGCAGTCGGACAGGGGTTACCGGGGAGCTGTTTTTT. Translation: CASSRTGVTGELFF. The full variable domain, completed using reference TRBV25-1 and TRBJ2-2, is EADIYQTPRYLVIGTGKKITLECSQTMGHDKMYWYQQDPGMELHLIHYSYGVNSTEKGDLSSESTVSRIRTEHFPLTLESARPSHTSQYLCASSRTGVTGELFFGEGSRLTVL.

V gene TRBV6-5 combines with J gene TRBJ1-6; D not resolved. Trimming shortened V by 3 bases and J by 7 bases, and 13 bases separated the two germline ends. Germline V gene sequence: CDR1 MNHEY, CDR2 SVGAGI. This CDR3 region has 15 residues. Here the CDR3 DNA reads TGTGCCAGCAGTTATTCCCCGGCCGGGAATTCACCCCTCCACTTT. It is translated as CASSYSPAGNSPLHF.

The V and J genes are TRBV7-3 and TRBJ2-1; 11 bases align to TRBD2. This CDR3 comprises 16 residues. V lost 4 bases and J lost 4; bases outside the gene matches: 6. Germline loops: CDR1 SGHTA, CDR2 FQGTGA. The CDR3 coding sequence is TGTGCCAGCAGCTCCCCTGGACTAGCGGGTTACAATGAGCAGTTCTTC. Amino acid sequence: CASSSPGLAGYNEQFF.